These T cell receptor beta chains were read from a single sample in a study of T-cell memory formation after mild COVID-19. TCRdb analysed the 5' RACE reads with MiXCR anew, one entry per CDR3 protein. The sample has roughly 240,000 distinct CDR3 sequences; 15% are singletons. The sample consisted of PBMCs or a T cell subset sorted from them (not recorded which). These receptors originate from an adult woman who had mild COVID-19 (a few samples of this study predate the infection). Cell type and time point are not known. CDR3s include the opening cysteine and the closing phenylalanine or tryptophan. Each record gives: J gene, D gene, V gene, clone size, CDR3 protein, CDR3 DNA. The D gene is left open where the match is weak. Rows may omit the clone size; those that give it use once, few, many or a size class.

j_gene: TRBJ2-7
d_gene: .
v_gene: TRBV5-1
abundance: .
CDR3aa: CASSSDSSYEQYF
CDR3nt: TGCGCCAGCAGCTCCGACTCCTCCTACGAGCAGTACTTC

j_gene: TRBJ2-7
d_gene: TRBD1
v_gene: TRBV6-6
abundance: .
CDR3aa: CASTAPDRYSYEQYF
CDR3nt: TGTGCCAGCACCGCTCCGGACAGGTACTCCTACGAGCAGTACTTC

j_gene: TRBJ2-5
d_gene: .
v_gene: TRBV7-2
abundance: .
CDR3aa: CASSEPGTFQETQYF
CDR3nt: TGTGCCAGCAGCGAACCCGGGACTTTCCAAGAGACCCAGTACTTC

j_gene: TRBJ1-2
d_gene: .
v_gene: TRBV7-2
abundance: many
CDR3aa: CASSPGHYGYTF
CDR3nt: TGTGCCAGCAGCCCGGGTCACTATGGCTACACCTTC

j_gene: TRBJ2-7
d_gene: .
v_gene: TRBV12-3/TRBV12-4
abundance: .
CDR3aa: CASSTTSYEQYF
CDR3nt: TGTGCCAGCAGTACGACTAGCTACGAGCAGTACTTC

j_gene: TRBJ1-1
d_gene: .
v_gene: TRBV7-8
abundance: few
CDR3aa: CASSPGRTVTFRGNTEAFF
CDR3nt: TGTGCCAGCAGTCCAGGTAGGACAGTCACCTTCAGGGGGAACACTGAAGCTTTCTTT

j_gene: TRBJ1-1
d_gene: .
v_gene: TRBV5-1
abundance: .
CDR3aa: CASSTLDMPGTEAFF
CDR3nt: TGCGCCAGCAGCACCCTGGACATGCCGGGGACTGAAGCTTTCTTT

j_gene: TRBJ2-1
d_gene: TRBD2
v_gene: TRBV24-1
abundance: many
CDR3aa: CATSNSGTSSYNEQFF
CDR3nt: TGTGCCACCAGTAATAGCGGGACAAGCTCCTACAATGAGCAGTTCTTC

j_gene: TRBJ1-4
d_gene: .
v_gene: TRBV5-5
abundance: .
CDR3aa: CASSPDGAPNEKLFF
CDR3nt: TGTGCCAGCAGCCCGGACGGGGCCCCTAATGAAAAACTGTTTTTT

j_gene: TRBJ2-7
d_gene: .
v_gene: TRBV11-1
abundance: few
CDR3aa: CASSLAASRAYEQYF
CDR3nt: TGTGCCAGCAGCTTAGCGGCTTCCAGAGCTTACGAGCAGTACTTC

j_gene: TRBJ2-7
d_gene: TRBD2
v_gene: TRBV6-5
abundance: .
CDR3aa: CASSYGTSEDEQYF
CDR3nt: TGTGCCAGCAGTTATGGGACTAGCGAGGACGAGCAGTACTTC

j_gene: TRBJ1-2
d_gene: .
v_gene: TRBV20-1
abundance: .
CDR3aa: CSARPQGWEGYTF
CDR3nt: TGCAGTGCTAGACCCCAGGGGTGGGAAGGCTACACCTTC

j_gene: TRBJ2-5
d_gene: .
v_gene: TRBV9
abundance: few
CDR3aa: CASSVTIRGTQYF
CDR3nt: TGTGCCAGCAGCGTAACTATTCGCGGGACCCAGTACTTC

j_gene: TRBJ2-7
d_gene: .
v_gene: TRBV30
abundance: .
CDR3aa: CAWSVPSGSYEQYF
CDR3nt: TGTGCCTGGAGTGTACCTTCAGGGTCCTACGAGCAGTACTTC

j_gene: TRBJ1-1
d_gene: .
v_gene: TRBV5-1
abundance: few
CDR3aa: CASSFASLNTEAFF
CDR3nt: TGCGCCAGCAGCTTCGCCAGCCTGAACACTGAAGCTTTCTTT

j_gene: TRBJ2-5
d_gene: .
v_gene: TRBV6-5
abundance: .
CDR3aa: CASSYRGMALPVQETQYF
CDR3nt: TGTGCCAGCAGTTACCGTGGTATGGCTCTCCCAGTCCAAGAGACCCAGTACTTC

j_gene: TRBJ2-7
d_gene: .
v_gene: TRBV20-1
abundance: .
CDR3aa: CSAPYSYEQYF
CDR3nt: TGCAGTGCACCTTACAGCTACGAGCAGTACTTC

j_gene: TRBJ1-2
d_gene: TRBD1
v_gene: TRBV15
abundance: once
CDR3aa: CATSRDNGQGGRGYTF
CDR3nt: TGTGCCACCAGCAGAGATAACGGACAGGGAGGACGTGGCTACACCTTC

j_gene: TRBJ1-1
d_gene: .
v_gene: TRBV4-1
abundance: .
CDR3aa: CASSHPPVLTEAFF
CDR3nt: TGCGCCAGCAGCCATCCTCCGGTTCTCACTGAAGCTTTCTTT

j_gene: TRBJ1-1
d_gene: .
v_gene: TRBV6-1
abundance: few
CDR3aa: CASSEDWFLNTEAFF
CDR3nt: TGTGCCAGCAGTGAAGATTGGTTCTTGAACACTGAAGCTTTCTTT

j_gene: TRBJ2-1
d_gene: TRBD1
v_gene: TRBV5-1
abundance: many
CDR3aa: CASSLAGQGSYNEQFF
CDR3nt: TGCGCCAGCAGCTTGGCGGGACAGGGCTCCTACAATGAGCAGTTCTTC

j_gene: TRBJ2-3
d_gene: .
v_gene: TRBV5-1
abundance: few
CDR3aa: CASQRRVEADTQYF
CDR3nt: TGCGCCAGCCAAAGAAGGGTTGAGGCAGATACGCAGTATTTT

j_gene: TRBJ2-5
d_gene: TRBD2
v_gene: TRBV7-2
abundance: once
CDR3aa: CASSPLAGGGQETQYF
CDR3nt: TGTGCCAGCTCTCCGTTAGCGGGAGGGGGACAAGAGACCCAGTACTTC